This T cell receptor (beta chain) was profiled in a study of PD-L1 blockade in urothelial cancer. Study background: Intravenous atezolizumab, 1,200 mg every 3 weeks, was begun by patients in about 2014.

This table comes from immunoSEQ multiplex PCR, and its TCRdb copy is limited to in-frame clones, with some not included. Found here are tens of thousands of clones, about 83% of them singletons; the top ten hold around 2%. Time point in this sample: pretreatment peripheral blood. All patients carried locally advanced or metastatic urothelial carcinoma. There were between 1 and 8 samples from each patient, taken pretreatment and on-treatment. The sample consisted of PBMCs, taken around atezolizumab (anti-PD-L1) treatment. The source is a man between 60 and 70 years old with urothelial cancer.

The CDR3 DNA follows: TGTGCCAGCAGCGTAGGGGCAGGCTACAATGAGCAGTTCTTC. Protein: CASSVGAGYNEQFF. The chain links TRBV9 to TRBJ2-1; D not certain. The germline V gene has CDR1 SGDLS and CDR2 YYNGEE. The CDR3 extends over 14 amino acids. V was pared by 0 bases and J by 3 bases, with 7 bases between.